Presented here are 12 T cell receptor beta chains from one specimen sequenced in a study of blood T cell repertoires in COVID-19 (dated by TCRdb to about 2020). Library preparation was by the immunoSEQ multiplex PCR assay. Imported from immuneACCESS, the table was reduced by TCRdb to in-frame sequences with V and J called. These copies leave out some clones; in studies compared against another copy, an unresolved V gene accounts for under half, and the cause of the remainder is not known. The table for this sample lists about 120,000 clones; around 81% of them were counted only once. Jointly, the top ten make up 2.3% of the sample. Material for sequencing was peripheral blood. The receptors originated from a man aged 70 or older with acute or convalescent COVID-19.

The V and J genes are TRBV5-6 and TRBJ2-5; 11 nucleotides match TRBD2. Per germline, CDR1 SGHDT and CDR2 YYEEEE. V lost 0 bases, J lost 5 bases, and 12 bases stayed unmatched. This CDR3 has 18 residues. In DNA form, the CDR3 reads TGTGCCAGCAGCTTGGCCTTTAGCGGGGGGGCCGAGGAGGAGACCCAGTACTTC. Translating it yields CASSLAFSGGAEEETQYF.

The chain recombines TRBV5-4 with TRBJ2-2, with 9 bases matching TRBD2. The germline gives CDR1 SGHNT, CDR2 YYREEE (reference sequence). The CDR3 runs to 15 residues. The trim removed 3 bases at V and 7 bases at J, leaving 7 bases unmatched. The CDR3 region is CASSSGLARGGELFF. The CDR3 nucleotides read TGTGCCAGCAGCTCCGGACTAGCGAGGGGCGGGGAGCTGTTTTTT.

V usage is TRBV7-2 and J usage is TRBJ1-3; the D gene is possibly TRBD1 (6 bases). The CDR3 has 15 amino acids. Trimming pared 2 bases from V and 4 bases from J, leaving 12 bases between. CDR1 and CDR2 (germline): SGHTA, FQGNSA. The CDR3 region has the DNA TGTGCCAGCAGCTTACGGGGGGCGCGGGGAAACACCATATATTTT. Encoded protein: CASSLRGARGNTIYF.

To note about this clone: An end of the junction does not agree with germline; a read error may underlie this. The V gene is TRBV2, the J gene TRBJ2-5; D is perhaps TRBD1 (5 bases). From germline, CDR1 is SNHLY and CDR2 FYNNEI. CDR3 length equals 12 residues. DNA for the CDR3: TGTGCTAGCAGTAAGGGGCAAGAGACCCAGTACTTC. The encoded protein is CASSKGQETQYF.

This chain uses TRBV5-7 with TRBJ2-7; TRBD1 matches 10 bases. TRBV5-7 is assigned to the ORF class and has an uncertain function. This CDR3 contains 19 residues. Trimming removed 4 bases from V and 2 bases from J; junction bases left unmatched: 18. This chain's CDR3 is CASSLRHGTGVSPPYEQYF. CDR3 DNA: TGTGCCAGCAGCCTCAGACACGGGACAGGGGTCTCTCCTCCCTACGAGCAGTACTTC.

Worth noting for this clone: The junction departs from the called germline gene at one end, perhaps through a read error. This chain joins TRBV5-1 and TRBJ1-6, with no clear D. The CDR3 runs 15 residues. Germline V gene data show CDR1 as SGHRS and CDR2 as YFSETQ. The CDR3 DNA reads as TGCGCCAGCACCTTGGAAGCGGGCTATAATTCACCCCTCCACTTT. Protein product: CASTLEAGYNSPLHF.

This clone has more than one count but fewer than ten. This chain joins TRBV18 and TRBJ1-4, with TRBD1 as a possible D gene (5 bases). This CDR3 has 13 amino acids. CDR1 is KGHSH, CDR2 LQKENI, per germline. V was clipped by 11 bases and J by 8 bases, with 18 bases between them. The CDR3: CASSGQGGEKLFF. The DNA for the CDR3 is TGTGCCTCGAGCGGGCAGGGAGGCGAAAAACTGTTTTTT. The full variable domain, in which reference TRBV18 and TRBJ1-4 provide the parts outside the CDR3, is NAGVMQNPRHLVRRRGQEARLRCSPMKGHSHVYWYRQLPEEGLKFMVYLQKENIIDESGMPKERFSAEFPKEGPSILRIQQVVRGDSAAYFCASSGQGGEKLFFGSGTQLSVL.

The V gene is TRBV2, the J gene TRBJ2-1; D is perhaps TRBD2 (6 bases). The CDR3 has 15 residues. In germline, CDR1 is SNHLY, CDR2 FYNNEI. The ends were cut back, 9 bases at V and 0 bases at J, with 15 bases in the middle. For the CDR3, the DNA is TGTGCCAGTTTCCGGGGGAGCAGCTCCTACAATGAGCAGTTCTTC. It translates to CASFRGSSSYNEQFF.

The chain links TRBV6-5 to TRBJ1-1, with D unresolved. V was cut by 2 bases and J by 1 base, with 8 bases left in between. The germline V gene encodes CDR1 MNHEY and CDR2 SVGAGI. The length of the CDR3 is 14 residues. CDR3 DNA sequence: TGTGCCAGCAGTTACCTGGGCAAGAACACTGAAGCTTTCTTT. This translates into CASSYLGKNTEAFF.

J is TRBJ1-1 and V is TRBV25-1; D is undetermined. The V gene's germline CDR1 is MGHDK and CDR2 SYGVNS. CDR3 length: 14 residues. The ends were cut back, 2 bases at V and 2 bases at J, with 9 bases in the middle. The CDR3 is CASSEPGTNTEAFF. The CDR3, as DNA: TGTGCCAGCAGTGAACCGGGAACTAACACTGAAGCTTTCTTT.

The genes are TRBV7-7 and TRBJ1-4; D perhaps matches TRBD1 (5 bases). Between the trimmed V and J ends, which lost 5 bases and 8 bases, there was a span of 21 bases. From germline, CDR1 is SSHAT and CDR2 FNYEAQ (reference sequence). The CDR3 has 16 residues. The CDR3 region is CASSPQGAGGREKLFF. The CDR3 DNA reads TGTGCCAGCAGCCCTCAGGGAGCGGGAGGAAGAGAAAAACTGTTTTTT.

The CDR3 reads CASSQDGGPQHF. The CDR3 coding sequence is TGCGCCAGCAGCCAAGACGGTGGTCCCCAGCATTTT. The chain joins TRBV4-3 to TRBJ1-5; no reliable D call. Germline V gives CDR1 LGHNA, CDR2 YSLEER. V shed 0 bases and J shed 10 bases, with 7 bases lying between them. This CDR3 comprises 12 residues.